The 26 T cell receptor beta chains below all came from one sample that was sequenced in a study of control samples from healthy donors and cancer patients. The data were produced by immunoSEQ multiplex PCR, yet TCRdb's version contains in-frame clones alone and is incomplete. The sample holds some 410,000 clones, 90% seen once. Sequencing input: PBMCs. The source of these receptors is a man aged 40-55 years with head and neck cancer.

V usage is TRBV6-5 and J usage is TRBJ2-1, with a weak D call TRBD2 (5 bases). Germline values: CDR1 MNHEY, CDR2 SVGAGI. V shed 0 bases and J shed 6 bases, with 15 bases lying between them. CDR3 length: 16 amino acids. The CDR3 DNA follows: TGTGCCAGCAGTTACTCGTCGAGGGAATGGGGCAATGAGCAGTTCTTC. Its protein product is CASSYSSREWGNEQFF.

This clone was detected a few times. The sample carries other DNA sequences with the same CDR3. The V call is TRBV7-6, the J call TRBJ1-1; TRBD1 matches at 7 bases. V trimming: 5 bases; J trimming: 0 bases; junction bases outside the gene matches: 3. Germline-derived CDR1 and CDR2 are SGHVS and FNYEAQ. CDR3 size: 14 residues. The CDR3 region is CASSPTGLNTEAFF. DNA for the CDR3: TGTGCCAGCAGCCCGACAGGGTTGAACACTGAAGCTTTCTTT.

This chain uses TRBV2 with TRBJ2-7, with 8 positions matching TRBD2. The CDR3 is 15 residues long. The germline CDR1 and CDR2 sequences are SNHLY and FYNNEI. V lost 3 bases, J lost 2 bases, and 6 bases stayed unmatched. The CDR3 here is CASSERLAPTYEQYF. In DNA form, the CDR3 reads TGTGCCAGCAGTGAGAGACTAGCGCCGACCTACGAGCAGTACTTC. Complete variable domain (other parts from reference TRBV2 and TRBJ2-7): EPEVTQTPSHQVTQMGQEVILRCVPISNHLYFYWYRQILGQKVEFLVSFYNNEISEKSEIFDDQFSVERPDGSNFTLKIRSTKLEDSAMYFCASSERLAPTYEQYFGPGTRLTVT.

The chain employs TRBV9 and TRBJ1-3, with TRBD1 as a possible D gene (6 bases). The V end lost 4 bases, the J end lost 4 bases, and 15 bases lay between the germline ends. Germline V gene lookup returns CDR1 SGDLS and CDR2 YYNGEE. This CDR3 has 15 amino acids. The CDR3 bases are TGTGCCAGCAGCTCAGTCCCAGGGGCCGGAAACACCATATATTTT. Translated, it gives CASSSVPGAGNTIYF. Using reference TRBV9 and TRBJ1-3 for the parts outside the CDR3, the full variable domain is DSGVTQTPKHLITATGQRVTLRCSPRSGDLSVYWYQQSLDQGLQFLIQYYNGEERAKGNILERFSAQQFPDLHSELNLSSLELGDSALYFCASSSVPGAGNTIYFGEGSWLTVV.

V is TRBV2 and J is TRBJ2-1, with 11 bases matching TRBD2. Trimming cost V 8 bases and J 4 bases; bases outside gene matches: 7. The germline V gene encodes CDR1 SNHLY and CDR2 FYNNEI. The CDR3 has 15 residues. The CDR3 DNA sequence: TGTGCCAGCCACGCTAGCGGGGGGCGATACAATGAGCAGTTCTTC. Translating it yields CASHASGGRYNEQFF.

In DNA form, the CDR3 reads TGTGCCAGCAGCTTTGACATCGTGAACACTGAAGCTTTCTTT. Its protein product is CASSFDIVNTEAFF. The chain is built from TRBV5-4 and TRBJ1-1; the D is unclear. V dropped 2 bases and J dropped 0 bases, with 8 bases sitting between them. The CDR3 loop spans 14 amino acids. The germline gives CDR1 SGHNT, CDR2 YYREEE (reference sequence).

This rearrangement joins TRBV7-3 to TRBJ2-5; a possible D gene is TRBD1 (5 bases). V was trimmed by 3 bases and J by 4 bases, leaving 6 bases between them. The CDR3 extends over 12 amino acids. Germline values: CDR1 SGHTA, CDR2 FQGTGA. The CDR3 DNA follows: TGTGCCAGCAGCTTCCAGGGAGAGACCCAGTACTTC. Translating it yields CASSFQGETQYF.

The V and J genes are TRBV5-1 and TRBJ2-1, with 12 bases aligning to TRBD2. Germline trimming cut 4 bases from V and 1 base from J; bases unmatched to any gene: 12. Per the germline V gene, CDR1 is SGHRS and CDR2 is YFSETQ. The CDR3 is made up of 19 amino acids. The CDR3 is CASSLGLAGSPQSYNEQFF. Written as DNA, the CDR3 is TGCGCCAGCAGCCTCGGACTAGCGGGGTCTCCGCAATCCTACAATGAGCAGTTCTTC. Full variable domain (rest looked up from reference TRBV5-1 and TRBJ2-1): KAGVTQTPRYLIKTRGQQVTLSCSPISGHRSVSWYQQTPGQGLQFLFEYFSETQRNKGNFPGRFSGRQFSNSRSEMNVSTLELGDSALYLCASSLGLAGSPQSYNEQFFGPGTRLTVL.

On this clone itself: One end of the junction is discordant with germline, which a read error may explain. The CDR3 loop is CASNEGGGPETQYF. The DNA for the CDR3 is TGTGCCAGCAATGAAGGCGGGGGGCCGGAGACCCAGTACTTC. The rearrangement links TRBV2 to TRBJ2-5; 8 bases fit TRBD2. There are 14 residues in the CDR3. Germline loops: CDR1 SNHLY, CDR2 FYNNEI.

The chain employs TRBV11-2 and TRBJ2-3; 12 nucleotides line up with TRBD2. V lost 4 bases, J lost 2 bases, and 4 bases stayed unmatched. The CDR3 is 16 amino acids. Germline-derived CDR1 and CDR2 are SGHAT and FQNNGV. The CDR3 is CASSSGLAGFTDTQYF. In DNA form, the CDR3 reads TGTGCCAGCAGCTCCGGACTAGCGGGGTTCACAGATACGCAGTATTTT.

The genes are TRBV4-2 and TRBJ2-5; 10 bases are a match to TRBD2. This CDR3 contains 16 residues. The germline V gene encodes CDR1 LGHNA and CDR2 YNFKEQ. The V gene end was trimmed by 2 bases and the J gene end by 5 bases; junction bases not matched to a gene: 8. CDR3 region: CASSQSPGTSEETQYF. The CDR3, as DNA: TGTGCCAGCAGCCAAAGTCCCGGGACTAGCGAGGAGACCCAGTACTTC.

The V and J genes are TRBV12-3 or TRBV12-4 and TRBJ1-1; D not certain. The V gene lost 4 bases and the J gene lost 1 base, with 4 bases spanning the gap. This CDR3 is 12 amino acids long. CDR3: CASSSGNTEAFF. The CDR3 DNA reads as TGTGCCAGCAGTTCCGGGAACACTGAAGCTTTCTTT.

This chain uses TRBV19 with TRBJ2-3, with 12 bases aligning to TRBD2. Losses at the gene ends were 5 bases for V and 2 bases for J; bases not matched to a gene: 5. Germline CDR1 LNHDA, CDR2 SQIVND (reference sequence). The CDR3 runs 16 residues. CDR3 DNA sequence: TGTGCCAGTAGTCCCGGACTAGCGGGATCCACAGATACGCAGTATTTT. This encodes CASSPGLAGSTDTQYF.

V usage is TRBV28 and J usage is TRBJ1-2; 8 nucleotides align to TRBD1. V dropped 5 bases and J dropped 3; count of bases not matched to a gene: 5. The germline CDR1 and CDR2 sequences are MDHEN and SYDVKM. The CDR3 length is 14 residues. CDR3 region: CASSTGGDDYGYTF. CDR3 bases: TGTGCCAGCAGTACAGGGGGAGATGACTATGGCTACACCTTC.

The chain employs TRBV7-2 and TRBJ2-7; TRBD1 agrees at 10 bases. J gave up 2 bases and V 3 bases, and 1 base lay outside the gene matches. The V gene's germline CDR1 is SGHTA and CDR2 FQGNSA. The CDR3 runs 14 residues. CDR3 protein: CASSFGTGAYEQYF. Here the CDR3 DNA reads TGTGCCAGCAGCTTCGGGACAGGGGCCTACGAGCAGTACTTC.

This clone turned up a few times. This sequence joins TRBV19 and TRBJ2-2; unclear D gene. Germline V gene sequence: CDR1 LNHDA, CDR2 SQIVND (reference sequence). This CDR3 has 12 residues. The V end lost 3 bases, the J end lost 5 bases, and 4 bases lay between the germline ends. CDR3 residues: CASSIGTGELFF. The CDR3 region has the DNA TGTGCCAGTAGTATCGGAACCGGGGAGCTGTTTTTT.

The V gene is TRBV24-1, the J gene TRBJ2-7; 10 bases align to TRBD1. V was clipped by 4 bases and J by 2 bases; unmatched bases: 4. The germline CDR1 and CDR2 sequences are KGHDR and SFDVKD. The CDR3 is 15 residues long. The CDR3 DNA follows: TGTGCCACCAGTGACCCTGGACAGGGGGCCTACGAGCAGTACTTC. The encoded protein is CATSDPGQGAYEQYF.

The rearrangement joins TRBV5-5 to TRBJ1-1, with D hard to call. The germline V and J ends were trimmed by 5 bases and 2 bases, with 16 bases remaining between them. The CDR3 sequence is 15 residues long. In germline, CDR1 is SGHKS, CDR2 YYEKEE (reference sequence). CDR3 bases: TGTGCCAGCAGGCCCAGTCGTTTTGAAAACACTGAAGCTTTCTTT. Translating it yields CASRPSRFENTEAFF.

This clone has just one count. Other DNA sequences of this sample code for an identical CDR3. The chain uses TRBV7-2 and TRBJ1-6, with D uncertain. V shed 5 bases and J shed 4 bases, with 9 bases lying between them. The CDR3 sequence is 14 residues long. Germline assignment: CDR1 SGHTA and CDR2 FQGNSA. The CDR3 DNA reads TGTGCCAGCAGCCTGGACGGATATAATTCACCCCTCCACTTT. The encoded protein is CASSLDGYNSPLHF.

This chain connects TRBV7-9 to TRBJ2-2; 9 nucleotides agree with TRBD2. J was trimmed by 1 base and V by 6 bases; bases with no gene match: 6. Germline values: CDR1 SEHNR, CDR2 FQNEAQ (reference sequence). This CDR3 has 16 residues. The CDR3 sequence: CASRQRLAENTGELFF. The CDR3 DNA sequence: TGTGCCAGCAGGCAACGACTAGCGGAGAACACCGGGGAGCTGTTTTTT.

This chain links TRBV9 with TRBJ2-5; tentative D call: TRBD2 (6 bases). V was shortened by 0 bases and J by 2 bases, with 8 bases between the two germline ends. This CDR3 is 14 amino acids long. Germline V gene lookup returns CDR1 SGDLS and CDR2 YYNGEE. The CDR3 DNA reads TGTGCCAGCAGCGTAGACGGGGGTCAAGAGACCCAGTACTTC. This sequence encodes CASSVDGGQETQYF. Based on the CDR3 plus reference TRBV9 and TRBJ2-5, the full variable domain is DSGVTQTPKHLITATGQRVTLRCSPRSGDLSVYWYQQSLDQGLQFLIQYYNGEERAKGNILERFSAQQFPDLHSELNLSSLELGDSALYFCASSVDGGQETQYFGPGTRLLVL.

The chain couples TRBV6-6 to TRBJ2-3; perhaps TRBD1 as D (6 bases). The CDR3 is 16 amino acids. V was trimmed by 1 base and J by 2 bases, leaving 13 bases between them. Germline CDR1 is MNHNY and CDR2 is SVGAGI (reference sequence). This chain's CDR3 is CASSYFSDRNTDTQYF. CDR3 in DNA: TGTGCCAGCAGTTACTTCTCGGACAGAAACACAGATACGCAGTATTTT.

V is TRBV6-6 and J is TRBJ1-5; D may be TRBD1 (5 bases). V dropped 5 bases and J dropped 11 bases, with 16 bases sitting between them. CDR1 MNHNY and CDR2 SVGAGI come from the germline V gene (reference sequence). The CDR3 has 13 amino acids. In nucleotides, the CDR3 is TGTGCCAGCAGTCCGGCCGGGGGGTTAGCCCAGCATTTT. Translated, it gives CASSPAGGLAQHF.

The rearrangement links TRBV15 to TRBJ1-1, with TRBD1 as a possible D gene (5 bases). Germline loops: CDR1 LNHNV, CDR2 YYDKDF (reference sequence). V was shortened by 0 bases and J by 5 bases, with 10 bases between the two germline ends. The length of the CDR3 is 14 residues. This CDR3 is CATSRDLGLTEAFF. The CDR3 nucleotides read TGTGCCACCAGCAGAGATCTGGGGCTAACTGAAGCTTTCTTT.

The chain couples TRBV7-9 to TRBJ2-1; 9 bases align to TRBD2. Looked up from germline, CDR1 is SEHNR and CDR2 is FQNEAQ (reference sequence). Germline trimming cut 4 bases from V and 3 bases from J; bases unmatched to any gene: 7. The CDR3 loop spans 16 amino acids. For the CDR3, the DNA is TGTGCCAGCAGCTCCCAAGAACTAGCGGGCTACAATGAGCAGTTCTTC. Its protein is CASSSQELAGYNEQFF.

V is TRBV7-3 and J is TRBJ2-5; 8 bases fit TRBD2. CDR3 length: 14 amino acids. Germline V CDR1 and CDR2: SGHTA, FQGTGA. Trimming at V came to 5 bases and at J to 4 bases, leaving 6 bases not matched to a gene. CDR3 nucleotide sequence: TGTGCCAGCAGCCCGGGGGGGAAGAGAGAGACCCAGTACTTC. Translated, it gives CASSPGGKRETQYF.